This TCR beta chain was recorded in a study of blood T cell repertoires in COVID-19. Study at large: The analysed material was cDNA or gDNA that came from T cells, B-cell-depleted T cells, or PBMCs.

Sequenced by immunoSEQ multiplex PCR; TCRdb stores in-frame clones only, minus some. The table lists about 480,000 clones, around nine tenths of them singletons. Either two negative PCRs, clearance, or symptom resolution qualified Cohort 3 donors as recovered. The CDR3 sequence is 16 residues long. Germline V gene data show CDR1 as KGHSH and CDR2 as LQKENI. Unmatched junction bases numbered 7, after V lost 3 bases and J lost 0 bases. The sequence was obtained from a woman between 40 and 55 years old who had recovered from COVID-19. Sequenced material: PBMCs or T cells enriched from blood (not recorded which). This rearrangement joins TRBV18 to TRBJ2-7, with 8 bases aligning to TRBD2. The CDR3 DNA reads TGTGCCAGCTCACCCGATATAGCGGGGCCCTCCTACGAGCAGTACTTC. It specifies CASSPDIAGPSYEQYF. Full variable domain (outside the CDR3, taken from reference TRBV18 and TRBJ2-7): NAGVMQNPRHLVRRRGQEARLRCSPMKGHSHVYWYRQLPEEGLKFMVYLQKENIIDESGMPKERFSAEFPKEGPSILRIQQVVRGDSAAYFCASSPDIAGPSYEQYFGPGTRLTVT.